The subject of this entry is one T cell receptor beta chain. Its antigen is not identified. This specimen comes from a study of T cell responses to AZD1222 COVID-19 vaccine. Study findings and constraints: Donors in the cohort were predominantly white British and more often female, and clonal diversity was possibly underestimated. It was only a handful of AZD1222 recipients who were seropositive at baseline. The study reported that nearly half of spike-specific TCRs target unmutated variant regions.

Sequenced by immunoSEQ multiplex PCR; TCRdb stores in-frame clones only, minus some. In the table there are about 110,000 clones, approximately 90% of which are singletons. The CDR3 has 18 amino acids. The J segment lost 4 bases and the V segment lost 5 bases, leaving 16 bases of the junction unmatched. Germline V gene lookup returns CDR1 SGHTA and CDR2 FQGNSA. The rearrangement joins TRBV7-2 to TRBJ1-2; 10 nucleotides agree with TRBD1. This clonotype was sampled from an adult in good health. Specimen: peripheral blood, collected on day 0 of AZD1222 vaccination. Written as DNA, the CDR3 is TGTGCCAGCAGCCCGACGGGCGGGACAGGGGCCCCACTCTATGGCTACACCTTC. Translated, it gives CASSPTGGTGAPLYGYTF.